These 10 T cell receptor beta chains came from one sample sequenced in a study of T cells in lung cancer brain metastases. Assay used: immunoSEQ multiplex PCR; TCRdb lists only in-frame clones, some missing. The repertoire holds fewer than 7,000 clones, 80% to 90% seen once, with roughly 4% in the top ten. Sequenced sample: tumor tissue from the primary lung tumor. The receptor source for this set is a man aged 65 to 85 with non-small cell lung cancer.

The J gene is TRBJ2-1, the V gene TRBV6-5; 12 bases map to TRBD2. With V trimmed by 6 bases and J by 7 bases, 7 bases remained unmatched. This CDR3 region has 15 residues. Germline V CDR1 and CDR2: MNHEY, SVGAGI. Written as DNA, the CDR3 is TGTGCCAGCAGGGAGGGACTAGCGGGCGTGAATGAGCAGTTCTTC. Translating it yields CASREGLAGVNEQFF.

This clone was found a few times. The chain has TRBV27 and TRBJ2-3; D remains ambiguous. CDR3 length: 11 residues. Germline assignment: CDR1 MNHEY and CDR2 SMNVEV (reference sequence). V was trimmed by 3 bases and J by 4 bases, leaving 2 bases between them. The CDR3 loop is CASSFSDTQYF. CDR3 coding DNA: TGTGCCAGCAGTTTCTCAGATACGCAGTATTTT.

The chain is built from TRBV5-8 and TRBJ1-5; no definite D call. The germline V gene has CDR1 SGHTS and CDR2 YDEGEE. The CDR3 consists of 15 residues. V was pared by 2 bases and J by 1 base, with 10 bases between. The CDR3 bases are TGTGCCAGCAGCTTTCATGGCCGAAGCAATCAGCCCCAGCATTTT. Protein: CASSFHGRSNQPQHF.

The chain recombines TRBV11-1 with TRBJ2-7, with TRBD1 identical over 7 bases. CDR1 is SGHAT, CDR2 FQDESV, per germline (reference sequence). Trimming removed 5 bases from V and 3 bases from J; junction bases left unmatched: 4. The CDR3 totals 13 residues. DNA of the CDR3: TGTGCCAGCAGCCCACGACAGGGCTACGAGCAGTACTTC. The encoded protein is CASSPRQGYEQYF.

This chain connects TRBV18 to TRBJ2-5; D gene uncertain. The CDR3 covers 12 residues. Trimming pared 2 bases from V and 4 bases from J, leaving 5 bases between. Germline V gene data show CDR1 as KGHSH and CDR2 as LQKENI. For the CDR3, the DNA is TGTGCCAGCTCACCATTTGGAGAGACCCAGTACTTC. It translates to CASSPFGETQYF. Together with reference TRBV18 and TRBJ2-5, the CDR3 gives the full variable domain: NAGVMQNPRHLVRRRGQEARLRCSPMKGHSHVYWYRQLPEEGLKFMVYLQKENIIDESGMPKERFSAEFPKEGPSILRIQQVVRGDSAAYFCASSPFGETQYFGPGTRLLVL.

This chain uses TRBV18 with TRBJ1-2; a weak D match, TRBD1 (6 bases). V was clipped by 6 bases and J by 4 bases, with 15 bases between them. CDR3 length equals 14 residues. The germline V gene encodes CDR1 KGHSH and CDR2 LQKENI. The CDR3 DNA sequence: TGTGCCAGCTCCGTCGCGACAGGCCCCTATGGCTACACCTTC. Protein: CASSVATGPYGYTF.

The chain links TRBV10-1 to TRBJ1-3; D may be TRBD1 (6 bases). Trimming removed 6 bases from V and 5 bases from J, with 11 bases in between. Germline V gives CDR1 WNHNN, CDR2 SYGVQD (reference sequence). The CDR3 runs 13 residues. The chain's CDR3 is CASSEDSRNTIYF. The CDR3 DNA is TGCGCCAGCAGCGAGGACAGCCGAAACACCATATATTTT.

The J gene is TRBJ2-2, the V gene TRBV5-1, with a weak D call TRBD1 (6 bases). Germline V lookup: CDR1 SGHRS, CDR2 YFSETQ. Trimming shortened V by 2 bases and J by 2 bases, and 10 bases separated the two germline ends. This CDR3 contains 15 residues. CDR3 loop: CASSFQGINTGELFF. The CDR3 DNA sequence: TGCGCCAGCAGCTTTCAGGGGATTAACACCGGGGAGCTGTTTTTT.

The V call is TRBV5-1, the J call TRBJ1-1; 8 nucleotides line up with TRBD1. V was clipped by 1 base and J by 1 base; unmatched bases: 6. Germline V CDR1 and CDR2: SGHRS, YFSETQ. CDR3 size: 16 residues. For the CDR3, the DNA is TGCGCCAGCAGCTTGCAGGGGGCAACAGGGAACACTGAAGCTTTCTTT. It is translated as CASSLQGATGNTEAFF. The entire variable domain, with the rest obtained from reference TRBV5-1 and TRBJ1-1, is as follows: KAGVTQTPRYLIKTRGQQVTLSCSPISGHRSVSWYQQTPGQGLQFLFEYFSETQRNKGNFPGRFSGRQFSNSRSEMNVSTLELGDSALYLCASSLQGATGNTEAFFGQGTRLTVV.

The V and J genes are TRBV2 and TRBJ1-5, with D perhaps TRBD1 (5 bases). Germline-derived CDR1 and CDR2 are SNHLY and FYNNEI. The CDR3 is made up of 18 amino acids. Trimming stripped 5 bases from V and 4 bases from J, with 24 bases between. The CDR3 region has the DNA TGTGCCAGCAGTCGGGACCTCTCCGGGAGAAAGGGAAATCAGCCCCAGCATTTT. It translates to CASSRDLSGRKGNQPQHF. Filled out from reference TRBV2 and TRBJ1-5, the complete variable domain reads EPEVTQTPSHQVTQMGQEVILRCVPISNHLYFYWYRQILGQKVEFLVSFYNNEISEKSEIFDDQFSVERPDGSNFTLKIRSTKLEDSAMYFCASSRDLSGRKGNQPQHFGDGTRLSIL.